This TCR beta chain is drawn from a study of T cells after posttransplantation cyclophosphamide. The data were produced by immunoSEQ multiplex PCR, yet TCRdb's version contains in-frame clones alone and is incomplete. The repertoire consists of 25,000 to 30,000 clones, with more than 80% occurring once and the leading ten covering 3% to 4%. Study-wide findings and caveats: Tissue-infiltrating T cells from skin or gut overlapped little with blood T cells. Later blood repertoires were often dominated by clones from the donor CD8+ memory compartment.

V was pared by 9 bases and J by 2 bases, with 17 bases between. The CDR3 contains 15 residues. Germline CDR1 MNHNY, CDR2 SVGAGI (reference sequence). This clone was counted a few times. The antigen is not known. The receptor's source is a man aged 50-59 years. The rearrangement uses TRBV6-6 and TRBJ1-3; D not resolved. Specimen: PBMCs. The DNA for the CDR3 is TGTGCCAGTGCTAGTCGGCAGACCGCTGGAAACACCATATATTTT. Its protein product is CASASRQTAGNTIYF.